These T cell receptor beta chains were read from a single sample in a study of blood T cell repertoires in COVID-19. Method: immunoSEQ multiplex PCR; TCRdb's copy keeps in-frame clones and lacks some. The sample records 79,000 or so clones, around 87% being singletons. Sequencing was performed on peripheral blood. The receptors were gathered from a human donor in a cohort sampled during active COVID-19. CDR3s include the opening cysteine and the closing phenylalanine or tryptophan. Each record gives: clone size, J gene, D gene, V gene, CDR3 DNA, CDR3 protein. D genes are given only for firm matches. Clone size, where shown, is once, few, many, or a class for clones that have expanded.

>.|TRBJ1-3|.|TRBV5-6
TGTGCCAGCAGCCTTCGGACATCCTCTGGAAACACCATATATTTT
CASSLRTSSGNTIYF
>.|TRBJ2-7|.|TRBV11-3
TGTGCCAGCAGCTCGGATACAGGGTACTACGAGCAGTACTTC
CASSSDTGYYEQYF
>once|TRBJ1-1|.|TRBV5-1
TGCGCCAGCAGCTTCCCAGGGAGGACTGAAGCTTTCTTT
CASSFPGRTEAFF
>.|TRBJ2-2|TRBD2|TRBV2
TGTGCCAGCAGGGCTAGCGGGAGGGCCGGGGAGCTGTTTTTT
CASRASGRAGELFF
>.|TRBJ1-2|TRBD1|TRBV28
TGTGCCAGCAGTTCCCTCAGGGGGATTAACTATGGCTACACCTTC
CASSSLRGINYGYTF
>.|TRBJ2-7|TRBD2|TRBV28
TGTGCCAGCAGTTTAGGTCGACGGACTAGCGGGACCCAGGGCGAGCAGTACTTC
CASSLGRRTSGTQGEQYF
>.|TRBJ2-7|.|TRBV11-2
TGTGCCAGCAGCTTCCTGTACGAGCAGTACTTC
CASSFLYEQYF
>.|TRBJ2-1|.|TRBV10-3
TGTGCCATCAGTGAGCCGGGAAAAGGGACCTACAATGAGCAGTTCTTC
CAISEPGKGTYNEQFF
>.|TRBJ1-1|TRBD1|TRBV29-1
TGCAGCGTTGAAGGGCCTTTCAGGGGGCAAGGTAAGACTGAAGCTTTCTTT
CSVEGPFRGQGKTEAFF
>.|TRBJ2-2|TRBD1|TRBV5-1
TGCGCCAGCAACCGGACAGGGGAAACCGGGGAGCTGTTTTTT
CASNRTGETGELFF
>.|TRBJ2-1|TRBD2|TRBV28
TGTGCCAGCAGTTTCTTAGCGGGAGCGTACAATGAGCAGTTCTTC
CASSFLAGAYNEQFF
>few|TRBJ1-1|.|TRBV29-1
TGCAGCGTTGAGGGCCAGTTGAACACTGAAGCTTTCTTT
CSVEGQLNTEAFF
>.|TRBJ1-2|TRBD1|TRBV28
TGTGCCAGCAGTTTCACGGTCGGACAGGGGGCGTATGGCTACACCTTC
CASSFTVGQGAYGYTF
>.|TRBJ2-3|TRBD1|TRBV5-1
TGCGCCAGCAGCCCCGGGGACAGGAGGGTGGGAGATACGCAGTATTTT
CASSPGDRRVGDTQYF